This is a list of T cell receptor beta chains from one sample in a study of cytotoxic CD8 clonotypes in ibrutinib-treated CLL. Profiling relied on immunoSEQ multiplex PCR, and the TCRdb table lists in-frame clones only, not all of them. The data hold about 25,000 clones, with about 82% observed a single time. The material was PBMCs, obtained after 24 months of ibrutinib treatment. The receptor set was obtained from a human donor with chronic lymphocytic leukemia. The conserved cysteine and the conserved F or W are not part of the CDR3 here. The D gene is left open where the match is weak.

>TRBV7-9|NA|12|TRBJ1-3
ASSPGTSGNTIY
>TRBV6-7|TRBD2|12|TRBJ2-5
ASLQLAGKETQY
>TRBV5-1|NA|10|TRBJ2-7
ASSATGHEQY
>TRBV11-3|NA|13|TRBJ1-1
ASSLGGTFNTEAF
>TRBV4-2|NA|11|TRBJ2-3
ASSLTGSDTQY
>TRBV9|TRBD2|13|TRBJ2-3
ASSVEVTSGGPKY
>TRBV11-2|NA|11|TRBJ1-1
ASSPWGDTEAF
>TRBV7-9|NA|12|TRBJ1-6
ASSPGQINSPLH
>TRBV19|NA|12|TRBJ1-1
ASSGGQGGTEAF
>TRBV7-3|TRBD1|13|TRBJ2-5
ASSLLGTAQETQY
>TRBV2|TRBD1|13|TRBJ1-5
ASTRDRGGNQPQH
>TRBV18|NA|17|TRBJ2-6
ASSPPGSGARSGANVLT
>TRBV12-5|TRBD1|12|TRBJ2-7
ASGLASQGSEQY
>TRBV5-1|NA|11|TRBJ2-7
ASSSRQVDEQY
>TRBV28|TRBD1|13|TRBJ1-2
ASSPWTGEDYGYT
>TRBV2|TRBD1|15|TRBJ2-5
ASSTGNRGITQETQY
>TRBV5-4|NA|12|TRBJ2-7
ASSLGGSSYEQY
>TRBV18|TRBD1|17|TRBJ2-7
ASSLRRTNRQGWAYEQY
>TRBV7-2|TRBD2|13|TRBJ2-1
ASSFGLAARNEQF
>TRBV5-1|TRBD1|12|TRBJ1-1
ASSAGQGDTEAF
>TRBV4-2|NA|12|TRBJ2-5
ASSRRDPREAQY
>TRBV19|NA|13|TRBJ1-6
ASSMAFRGNSPLH
>TRBV5-1|NA|14|TRBJ2-5
ASSLAGVGGQETQY
>TRBV6-5|TRBD1|12|TRBJ2-3
ASPRDSYTDTQY
>TRBV7-9|NA|12|TRBJ1-2
ASSRGGGNYGYT
>TRBV29-1|TRBD1|13|TRBJ2-2
SVETGGFGTGELF
>TRBV27|NA|13|TRBJ1-5
ASGKGGNSNQPQH
>TRBV7-8|TRBD1|13|TRBJ1-5
ASSLGDRVGQPQH
>TRBV7-6|NA|12|TRBJ1-1
ASSLDLGDTEAF
>TRBV6-5|NA|14|TRBJ1-2
ASSYSAGRQHYGYT
>TRBV7-3|NA|14|TRBJ2-6
ASSLLGAGGANVLT
>TRBV5-1|TRBD1|14|TRBJ2-1
ASSLGDRESNNEQF
>TRBV11-1|NA|11|TRBJ2-1
ASSLQEYNEQF
>TRBV5-1|TRBD1|12|TRBJ2-2
ASSFGQGIGELF
>TRBV4-2|TRBD1|13|TRBJ2-1
ASSPPGQGYNEQF
>TRBV7-2|NA|11|TRBJ1-4
ASRTWENEKLF
>TRBV7-9|NA|14|TRBJ2-3
ASSLNRQKAIDTQY
>TRBV5-1|NA|16|TRBJ2-3
ASSLAPRWGRGNIGQY
>TRBV7-9|TRBD2|13|TRBJ2-7
ASSPERGPSHEQY
>TRBV7-9|NA|15|TRBJ1-2
ASSLAGQGLANYGYT
>TRBV7-2|TRBD1|12|TRBJ1-5
ASSADRATQPQH